Shown below are 26 T cell receptor beta chains from a single sample sequenced in a study of CD8+ T cells in alopecia areata (dated by TCRdb to 2017 to 2018). Library prep was done by the immunoSEQ multiplex PCR assay. For TCR sequencing, RNA was extracted from every sample and reverse transcribed into cDNA to serve as template. TCRdb took this table from immuneACCESS and kept in-frame rearrangements with V and J called. Such tables lack part of the clones; where checked against another copy, unresolved V genes explain under half of the gap, and the rest is unexplained. Counted in this sample were 130,000 or so clones; about 49% of them appeared once. 15% to 20% of the sample is held by the ten biggest clonotypes. What the time point label conveys for this sample: baseline before oral tofacitinib. The input for sequencing was CD8+ T cells sorted from blood, taken at week 0. The receptors originated from a human donor with alopecia areata.

There are a few counts of this clone. The chain links TRBV4-3 to TRBJ2-7; TRBD1 agrees at 7 bases. The CDR3 consists of 14 residues. The ends lost 2 bases at V and 7 bases at J; junction bases unmatched: 8. Germline lookup yields CDR1 LGHNA and CDR2 YSLEER. CDR3 bases: TGCGCCAGCAGCCAACTCGAGGGGACAGTTGAGCAGTACTTC. Translating gives CASSQLEGTVEQYF.

The chain couples TRBV6-5 to TRBJ2-5, with D unclear. Germline assignment: CDR1 MNHEY and CDR2 SVGAGI. V lost 2 bases, J lost 10 bases, and 8 bases lay in between. The CDR3 is made up of 11 amino acids. The CDR3, as DNA: TGTGCCAGCAGTTACGGTTCAGTCCAGTACTTC. It is translated as CASSYGSVQYF.

The chain couples TRBV9 to TRBJ2-2, with D uncertain. CDR1 and CDR2 (germline): SGDLS, YYNGEE. Trimming cost V 2 bases and J 7 bases, with 6 bases left between them. The CDR3 extends over 12 amino acids. The CDR3, as DNA: TGTGCCAGCAGCGTTTCGGGCGGGGAGCTGTTTTTT. It specifies CASSVSGGELFF. The full variable domain, in which reference TRBV9 and TRBJ2-2 provide the parts outside the CDR3, is DSGVTQTPKHLITATGQRVTLRCSPRSGDLSVYWYQQSLDQGLQFLIQYYNGEERAKGNILERFSAQQFPDLHSELNLSSLELGDSALYFCASSVSGGELFFGEGSRLTVL.

This clone was seen only once. Distinct nucleotide sequences in the sample also encode this CDR3. This rearrangement joins TRBV9 to TRBJ1-2; no firm D call. Germline values: CDR1 SGDLS, CDR2 YYNGEE. This CDR3 is built from 14 residues. V was cut by 0 bases and J by 3 bases, with 9 bases left in between. CDR3 loop: CASSVGGGDYGYTF. CDR3 DNA: TGTGCCAGCAGCGTAGGTGGTGGGGACTATGGCTACACCTTC.

This clone was counted many times. Distinct nucleotide sequences in the sample also encode this CDR3. V and J are TRBV6-4 and TRBJ2-1, with 9 bases aligning to TRBD2. Germline V lookup: CDR1 MRHNA, CDR2 SNTAGT. With 2 bases clipped from V and 4 bases from J, the junction kept 0 bases outside the gene matches. CDR3 size: 14 residues. The CDR3 DNA reads as TGTGCCAGCAGTGACAGCGGGGGGTACAATGAGCAGTTCTTC. Its protein is CASSDSGGYNEQFF.

This clone was detected once. The chain employs TRBV30 and TRBJ1-5, with 10 bases aligning to TRBD1. The V gene end was trimmed by 1 base and the J gene end by 5 bases; junction bases not matched to a gene: 5. CDR1 and CDR2 from the germline V gene are GTSNPN and SVGIG (reference sequence). The CDR3 sequence is 15 residues long. In nucleotides, the CDR3 is TGTGCCTGGAGTGAAAGGGACAGGGGATATCAGCCCCAGCATTTT. Its translation is CAWSERDRGYQPQHF. Combining the CDR3 with reference TRBV30 and TRBJ1-5 gives the whole variable domain SQTIHQWPATLVQPVGSPLSLECTVEGTSNPNLYWYRQAAGRGLQLLFYSVGIGQISSEVPQNLSASRPQDRQFILSSKKLLLSDSGFYLCAWSERDRGYQPQHFGDGTRLSIL.

The chain couples TRBV4-1 to TRBJ2-1, with 7 bases aligning to TRBD1. This CDR3 has 15 residues. CDR1 is MGHRA and CDR2 is YSYEKL in the germline V gene. Unmatched junction bases numbered 7, after V lost 3 bases and J lost 5 bases. The CDR3 bases are TGCGCCAGCAGCCACCTCCAGGGGGAAAACAATGAGCAGTTCTTC. Translated: CASSHLQGENNEQFF.

V usage is TRBV30 and J usage is TRBJ1-1; perhaps TRBD1 as D (5 bases). Germline V gene sequence: CDR1 GTSNPN, CDR2 SVGIG (reference sequence). The CDR3 contains 12 residues. V shed 2 bases and J shed 4 bases, with 8 bases lying between them. The CDR3 DNA reads as TGTGCCTGGAGTCCGGGGACCACTGAAGCTTTCTTT. It translates to CAWSPGTTEAFF.

V is TRBV9 and J is TRBJ1-1; the D is unclear. Germline values: CDR1 SGDLS, CDR2 YYNGEE. The V and J ends lost 3 bases and 1 base respectively, with 10 bases between them. This CDR3 is built from 14 residues. CDR3 residues: CASSASGWNTEAFF. DNA for the CDR3: TGTGCCAGCAGCGCCTCGGGGTGGAACACTGAAGCTTTCTTT.

CDR3 bases: TGTGCCTGGAGTGTATCCGCAGGAAATTTTGAAGCTTTCTTT. Translation gives CAWSVSAGNFEAFF. The chain recombines TRBV30 with TRBJ1-1; D ambiguous. CDR1 GTSNPN and CDR2 SVGIG come from the germline V gene (reference sequence). V was shortened by 0 bases and J by 7 bases, with 15 bases between the two germline ends. The CDR3 sequence is 14 residues long. The full variable domain, rest sourced from reference TRBV30 and TRBJ1-1, is SQTIHQWPATLVQPVGSPLSLECTVEGTSNPNLYWYRQAAGRGLQLLFYSVGIGQISSEVPQNLSASRPQDRQFILSSKKLLLSDSGFYLCAWSVSAGNFEAFFGQGTRLTVV.

This chain uses TRBV4-1 with TRBJ2-2; a weak D match, TRBD1 (5 bases). Germline V gene lookup returns CDR1 MGHRA and CDR2 YSYEKL. The CDR3 contains 14 residues. The V end was cut by 4 bases, the J end by 3 bases, with 9 bases between. The CDR3 coding sequence is TGCGCCAGCAGCCTGGGGCAATACACCGGGGAGCTGTTTTTT. It translates to CASSLGQYTGELFF.

J is TRBJ2-4 and V is TRBV4-1; no clear D. Germline V gene sequence: CDR1 MGHRA, CDR2 YSYEKL. The CDR3 is made up of 13 amino acids. V lost 2 bases, J lost 4 bases, and 6 bases lay in between. CDR3 nucleotide sequence: TGCGCCAGCAGCCAACTAGAGAAAAACATTCAGTACTTC. Amino acids: CASSQLEKNIQYF.

This clone was found many times. The chain carries TRBV7-8 and TRBJ2-5; TRBD1 agrees at 10 bases. This CDR3 comprises 13 residues. Germline CDR1 SGHVS, CDR2 FQNEAQ. V shed 4 bases, J shed 4 bases, and the junction held 0 bases outside the gene matches. The CDR3 coding sequence is TGTGCCAGCAGCTGGGACAGGGGAGAGACCCAGTACTTC. This codes for CASSWDRGETQYF.

The V gene is TRBV5-6, the J gene TRBJ2-3, with 8 bases matching TRBD2. J gave up 4 bases and V 4 bases, and 11 bases lay outside the gene matches. The CDR3 spans 16 residues. Germline CDR1 SGHDT, CDR2 YYEEEE. CDR3 region: CASSLTNGGVADTQYF. The CDR3 DNA follows: TGTGCCAGCAGCCTGACTAACGGGGGGGTTGCAGATACGCAGTATTTT.

The V and J genes are TRBV15 and TRBJ2-7, with D possibly matching TRBD1 (5 bases). Deletions cut 3 bases from V and 2 bases from J, with 17 bases between. The CDR3 runs 16 residues. Germline CDR1 reads LNHNV; CDR2 reads YYDKDF (reference sequence). The chain's CDR3 is CATSSPSDSETYEQYF. The CDR3 region has the DNA TGTGCCACCAGCAGCCCCTCTGACAGCGAAACCTACGAGCAGTACTTC.

The rearrangement links TRBV7-8 to TRBJ2-5, with D perhaps matching TRBD1 (6 bases). Germline V gene lookup returns CDR1 SGHVS and CDR2 FQNEAQ. V was pared by 1 base and J by 3 bases, with 12 bases between. This CDR3 is built from 15 residues. The chain's CDR3 is CASSLVGAGEETQYF. The CDR3 DNA sequence: TGTGCCAGCAGCTTAGTTGGGGCAGGGGAAGAGACCCAGTACTTC.

This chain connects TRBV4-1 to TRBJ2-7; a weak D match, TRBD1 (5 bases). The V and J ends lost 4 bases and 3 bases respectively, with 10 bases between them. Per germline, CDR1 MGHRA and CDR2 YSYEKL. The CDR3 loop spans 13 amino acids. CDR3 bases: TGCGCCAGCAGCCCCCGGACAAACTACGAGCAGTACTTC. Protein sequence: CASSPRTNYEQYF.

The CDR3 nucleotides read TGTGCCAGTTCCCCGGACGGCACCTATGGCTACACCTTC. This encodes CASSPDGTYGYTF. V usage is TRBV6-5 and J usage is TRBJ1-2; D is ambiguous. Germline-derived CDR1 and CDR2 are MNHEY and SVGAGI. With 9 bases removed from V and 4 bases from J, the gap between germline ends came to 15 bases. The length of the CDR3 is 13 residues.

The chain has TRBV4-1 and TRBJ2-7; unclear D gene. Germline V gene data show CDR1 as MGHRA and CDR2 as YSYEKL. With 1 base removed from V and 0 bases from J, the gap between germline ends came to 4 bases. CDR3 length: 13 amino acids. This CDR3 reads CASSQGGSYEQYF. The CDR3 bases are TGCGCCAGCAGCCAAGGGGGCTCCTACGAGCAGTACTTC.

This sequence joins TRBV5-4 and TRBJ2-5; D perhaps matches TRBD2 (6 bases). CDR3 length equals 12 residues. Trimming stripped 3 bases from V and 5 bases from J, with 8 bases between. The germline V gene encodes CDR1 SGHNT and CDR2 YYREEE (reference sequence). CDR3 residues: CASSWEAETQYF. The CDR3 DNA sequence: TGTGCCAGCAGCTGGGAGGCCGAGACCCAGTACTTC.

The chain links TRBV27 to TRBJ1-6, with 8 bases matching TRBD1. Germline assignment: CDR1 MNHEY and CDR2 SMNVEV (reference sequence). J was trimmed by 8 bases and V by 4 bases; bases with no gene match: 10. This CDR3 is built from 16 residues. CDR3 loop: CASSYAPTGADSPLHF. CDR3 DNA sequence: TGTGCCAGCAGTTATGCCCCGACAGGGGCGGATTCACCCCTCCACTTT.

This sequence joins TRBV27 and TRBJ1-2; no reliable D call. Per the germline V gene, CDR1 is MNHEY and CDR2 is SMNVEV (reference sequence). The CDR3 extends over 15 amino acids. V lost 4 bases and J lost 4, with 16 bases in between. This chain's CDR3 is CASSSSWGRVYGYTF. CDR3 bases: TGTGCCAGCAGTTCGTCGTGGGGTCGGGTCTATGGCTACACCTTC.

The chain combines TRBV7-2 with TRBJ1-2, with unresolved D. V shed 4 bases and J shed 7 bases, with 22 bases lying between them. The CDR3 contains 16 residues. In germline, CDR1 is SGHTA, CDR2 FQGNSA. The DNA for the CDR3 is TGTGCCAGCAGCTCCGGCGGTCGGTCCCTAACAATTGGCTACACCTTC. It codes for CASSSGGRSLTIGYTF.

The chain links TRBV13 to TRBJ2-3; D call uncertain. There are 15 residues in the CDR3. The V end lost 5 bases, the J end lost 4 bases, and 16 bases lay between the germline ends. The V gene's germline CDR1 is PRHDT and CDR2 FYEKMQ (reference sequence). CDR3 DNA sequence: TGTGCCAGCAGCATCACGGGCGGTTACCCAGATACGCAGTATTTT. Translation gives CASSITGGYPDTQYF.

This chain links TRBV27 with TRBJ2-3, with D perhaps matching TRBD2 (6 bases). CDR3 length equals 14 residues. Germline CDR1 reads MNHEY; CDR2 reads SMNVEV (reference sequence). Trimming removed 2 bases at V and 6 bases at J, with 12 bases between. CDR3 DNA: TGTGCCAGCAGTTTAAGTAGCGGAGGTGATACGCAGTATTTT. Its translation: CASSLSSGGDTQYF.

The rearrangement uses TRBV29-1 and TRBJ1-2; 9 bases match TRBD1. Per the germline V gene, CDR1 is SQVTM and CDR2 is ANQGSEA. The CDR3 extends over 12 amino acids. J was trimmed by 4 bases and V by 6 bases; bases with no gene match: 3. CDR3 loop: CSVRTGAYGYTF. The DNA of the CDR3 is TGCAGCGTACGGACAGGGGCCTATGGCTACACCTTC.